This T cell receptor (beta chain) emerged from a study of cytomegalovirus exposure and HLA in healthy donors. Of note for this clone: Its target is unknown.

General study findings and limits: Most subjects had HLA-A and HLA-B alleles reportedly predicted accurately by TCR beta sequences.

Primers included in the PCR were 60 Vbeta and 13 Jbeta primers. TCRdb's table, derived via immunoSEQ multiplex PCR, lists solely in-frame clones and lacks some. The table lists roughly 240,000 clones, roughly 81% of them singletons. This clonotype was obtained from a girl aged 2-15 years in good health and CMV-seronegative. The source material was PBMCs.

The CDR3 DNA sequence: TGTGCCAGCAGTCCGTCGGGGAACGGCTACGAGCAGTACTTC. Its protein is CASSPSGNGYEQYF. The chain joins TRBV2 to TRBJ2-5; D possibly corresponds to TRBD2 (5 bases). With the DNA end fitting TRBJ2-7 better, the J assignment may be wrong. From germline, CDR1 is SNHLY and CDR2 FYNNEI. The CDR3 totals 14 residues.